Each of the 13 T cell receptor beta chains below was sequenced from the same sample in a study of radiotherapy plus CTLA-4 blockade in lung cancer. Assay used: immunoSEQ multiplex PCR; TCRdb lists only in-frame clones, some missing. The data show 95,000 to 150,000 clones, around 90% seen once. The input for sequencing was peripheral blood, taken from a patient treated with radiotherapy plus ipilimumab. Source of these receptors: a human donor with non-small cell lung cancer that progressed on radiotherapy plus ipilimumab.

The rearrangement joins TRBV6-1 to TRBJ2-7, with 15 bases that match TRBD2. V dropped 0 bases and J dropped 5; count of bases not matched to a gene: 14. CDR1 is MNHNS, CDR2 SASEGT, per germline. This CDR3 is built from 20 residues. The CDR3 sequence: CASSEATAYGLAGGPHEQYF. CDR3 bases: TGTGCCAGCAGTGAAGCGACCGCCTATGGACTAGCGGGAGGGCCCCACGAGCAGTACTTC.

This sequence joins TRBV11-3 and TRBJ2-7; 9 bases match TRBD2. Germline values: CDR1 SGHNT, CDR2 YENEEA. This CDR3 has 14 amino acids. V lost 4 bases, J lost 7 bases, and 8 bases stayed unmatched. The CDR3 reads CASSSMGLAGEQYF. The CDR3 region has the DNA TGTGCCAGCAGCTCCATGGGGCTAGCGGGAGAGCAGTACTTC.

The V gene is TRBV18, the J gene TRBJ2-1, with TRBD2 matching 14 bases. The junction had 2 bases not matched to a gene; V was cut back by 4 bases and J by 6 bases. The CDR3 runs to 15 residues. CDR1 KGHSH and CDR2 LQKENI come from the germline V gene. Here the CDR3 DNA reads TGTGCCAGCTCACACGGACTAGCGGGAGGCAATGAGCAGTTCTTC. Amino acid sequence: CASSHGLAGGNEQFF.

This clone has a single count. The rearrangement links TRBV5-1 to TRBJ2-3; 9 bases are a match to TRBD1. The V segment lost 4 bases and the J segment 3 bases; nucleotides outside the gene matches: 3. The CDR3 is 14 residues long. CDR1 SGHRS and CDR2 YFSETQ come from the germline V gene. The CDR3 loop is CASSQDRGTDTQYF. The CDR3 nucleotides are TGCGCCAGCAGCCAGGACAGGGGAACAGATACGCAGTATTTT.

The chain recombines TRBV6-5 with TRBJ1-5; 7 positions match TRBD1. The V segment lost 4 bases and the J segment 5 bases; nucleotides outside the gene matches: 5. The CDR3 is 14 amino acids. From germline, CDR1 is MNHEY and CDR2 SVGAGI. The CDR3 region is CASSSRDRYQPQHF. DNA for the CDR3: TGTGCCAGCAGTTCCCGGGACAGATATCAGCCCCAGCATTTT.

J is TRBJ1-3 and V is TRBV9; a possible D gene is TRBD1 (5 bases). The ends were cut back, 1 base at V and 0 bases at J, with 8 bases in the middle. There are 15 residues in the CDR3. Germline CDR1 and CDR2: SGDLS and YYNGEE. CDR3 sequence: CASSVQGISGNTIYF. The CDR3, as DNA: TGTGCCAGCAGCGTACAGGGCATCTCTGGAAACACCATATATTTT.

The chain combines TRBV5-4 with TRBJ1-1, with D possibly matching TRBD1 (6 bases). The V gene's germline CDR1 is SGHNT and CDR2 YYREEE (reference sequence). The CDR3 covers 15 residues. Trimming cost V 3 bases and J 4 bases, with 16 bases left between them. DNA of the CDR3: TGTGCCAGCAGCTGGGGGCCGTCGGAGGGCACTGAAGCTTTCTTT. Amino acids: CASSWGPSEGTEAFF.

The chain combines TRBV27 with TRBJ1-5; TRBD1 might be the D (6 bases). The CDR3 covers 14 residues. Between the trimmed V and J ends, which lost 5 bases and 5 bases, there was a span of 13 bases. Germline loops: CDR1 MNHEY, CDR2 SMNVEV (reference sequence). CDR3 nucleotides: TGTGCCAGCAGTCGGGACATGAGATATCAGCCCCAGCATTTT. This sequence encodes CASSRDMRYQPQHF.

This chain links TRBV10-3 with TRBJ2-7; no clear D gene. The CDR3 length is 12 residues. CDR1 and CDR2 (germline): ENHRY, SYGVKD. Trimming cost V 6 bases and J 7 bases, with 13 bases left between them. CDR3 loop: CAIRGSLQEQYF. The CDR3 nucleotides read TGTGCCATCAGGGGATCCCTTCAAGAGCAGTACTTC.

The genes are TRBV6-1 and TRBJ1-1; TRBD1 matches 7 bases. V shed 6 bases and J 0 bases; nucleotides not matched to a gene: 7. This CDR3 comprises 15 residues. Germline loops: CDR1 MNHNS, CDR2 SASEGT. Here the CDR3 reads CASSGTGVLNTEAFF. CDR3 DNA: TGTGCCAGCAGCGGTACAGGGGTACTGAACACTGAAGCTTTCTTT.

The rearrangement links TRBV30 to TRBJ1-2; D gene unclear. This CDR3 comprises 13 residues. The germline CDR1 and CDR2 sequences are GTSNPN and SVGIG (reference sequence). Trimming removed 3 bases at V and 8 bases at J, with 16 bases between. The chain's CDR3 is CAWRRSSPNGYTF. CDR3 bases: TGTGCCTGGAGAAGATCATCGCCAAACGGCTACACCTTC.

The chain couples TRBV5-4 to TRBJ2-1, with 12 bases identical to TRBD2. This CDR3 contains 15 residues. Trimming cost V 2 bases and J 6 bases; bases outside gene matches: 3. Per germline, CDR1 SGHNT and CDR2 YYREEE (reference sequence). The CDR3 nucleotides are TGTGCCAGCAGCTTAAGGACTAGCGGGACCAATGAGCAGTTCTTC. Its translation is CASSLRTSGTNEQFF. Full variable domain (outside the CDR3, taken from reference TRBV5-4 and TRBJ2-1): ETGVTQSPTHLIKTRGQQVTLRCSSQSGHNTVSWYQQALGQGPQFIFQYYREEENGRGNFPPRFSGLQFPNYSSELNVNALELDDSALYLCASSLRTSGTNEQFFGPGTRLTVL.

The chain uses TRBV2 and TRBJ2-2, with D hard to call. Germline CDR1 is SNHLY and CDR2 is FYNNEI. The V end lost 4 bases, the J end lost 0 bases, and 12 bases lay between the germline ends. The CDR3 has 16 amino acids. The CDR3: CASSGGVPSNTGELFF. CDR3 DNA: TGTGCCAGCAGTGGAGGAGTTCCCTCGAACACCGGGGAGCTGTTTTTT. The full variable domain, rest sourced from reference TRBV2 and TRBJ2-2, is EPEVTQTPSHQVTQMGQEVILRCVPISNHLYFYWYRQILGQKVEFLVSFYNNEISEKSEIFDDQFSVERPDGSNFTLKIRSTKLEDSAMYFCASSGGVPSNTGELFFGEGSRLTVL.